Included here is one T cell receptor beta chain sequence, with context. These data originate in a study of blood T cell repertoires in COVID-19. Background on the study: In each case, the material was cDNA or gDNA derived from T cells, B-cell-depleted T cells, or PBMCs.

Methods used by the authors: The assay estimated nucleated cells by amplifying reference gene primers. Here immunoSEQ multiplex PCR was the method, and the copy in TCRdb shows in-frame clones only, minus some. D and trimming come from the DNA, and the V and J calls and clone size come from that table. The sample lists some 390,000 clones; 75% to 90% were seen once. CDR1 SGHNT and CDR2 YENEEA come from the germline V gene. Trimming at V came to 5 bases and at J to 1 base, leaving 6 bases not matched to a gene. The length of the CDR3 is 15 residues. The receptor comes from a woman between 40 and 50 years old with COVID-19, enrolled during active disease. J is TRBJ2-3 and V is TRBV11-3, with 7 bases lining up with TRBD2. The sample consisted of peripheral blood. The CDR3 loop is CASSPWSGGTDTQYF. CDR3 nucleotide sequence: TGTGCCAGCAGCCCCTGGAGCGGGGGCACAGATACGCAGTATTTT.